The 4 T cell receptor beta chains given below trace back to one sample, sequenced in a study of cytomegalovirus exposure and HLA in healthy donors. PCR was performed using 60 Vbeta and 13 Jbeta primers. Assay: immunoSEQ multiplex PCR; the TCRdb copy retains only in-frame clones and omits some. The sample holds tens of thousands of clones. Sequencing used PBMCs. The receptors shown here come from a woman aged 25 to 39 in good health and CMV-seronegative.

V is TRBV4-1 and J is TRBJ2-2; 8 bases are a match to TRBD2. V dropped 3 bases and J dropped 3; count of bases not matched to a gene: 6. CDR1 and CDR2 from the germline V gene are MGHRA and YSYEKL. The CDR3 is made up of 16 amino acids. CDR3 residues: CASSQLAGLDTGELFF. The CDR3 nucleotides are TGCGCCAGCAGCCAGTTAGCGGGATTGGACACCGGGGAGCTGTTTTTT.

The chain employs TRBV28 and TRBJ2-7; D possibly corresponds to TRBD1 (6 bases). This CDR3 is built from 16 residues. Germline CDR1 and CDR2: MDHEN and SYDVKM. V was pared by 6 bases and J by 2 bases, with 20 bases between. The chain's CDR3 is CASSPPIGTNAYEQYF. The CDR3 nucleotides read TGTGCCAGCAGCCCCCCTATCGGGACAAACGCCTACGAGCAGTACTTC.

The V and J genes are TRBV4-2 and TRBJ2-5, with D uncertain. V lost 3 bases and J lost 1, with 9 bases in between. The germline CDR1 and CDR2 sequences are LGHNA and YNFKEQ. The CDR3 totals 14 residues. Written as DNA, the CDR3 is TGTGCCAGCAGCCAGGGTACTACCCAAGAGACCCAGTACTTC. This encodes CASSQGTTQETQYF.

CDR3 DNA: TGTGCCAGCAGTTTACCCAGGGGGCTCGCCTACGAGCAGTACTTC. As protein: CASSLPRGLAYEQYF. The chain couples TRBV28 to TRBJ2-7; TRBD1 matches at 8 bases. Losses at the gene ends were 2 bases for V and 2 bases for J; bases not matched to a gene: 5. Germline CDR1 MDHEN, CDR2 SYDVKM. The CDR3 sequence is 15 residues long.